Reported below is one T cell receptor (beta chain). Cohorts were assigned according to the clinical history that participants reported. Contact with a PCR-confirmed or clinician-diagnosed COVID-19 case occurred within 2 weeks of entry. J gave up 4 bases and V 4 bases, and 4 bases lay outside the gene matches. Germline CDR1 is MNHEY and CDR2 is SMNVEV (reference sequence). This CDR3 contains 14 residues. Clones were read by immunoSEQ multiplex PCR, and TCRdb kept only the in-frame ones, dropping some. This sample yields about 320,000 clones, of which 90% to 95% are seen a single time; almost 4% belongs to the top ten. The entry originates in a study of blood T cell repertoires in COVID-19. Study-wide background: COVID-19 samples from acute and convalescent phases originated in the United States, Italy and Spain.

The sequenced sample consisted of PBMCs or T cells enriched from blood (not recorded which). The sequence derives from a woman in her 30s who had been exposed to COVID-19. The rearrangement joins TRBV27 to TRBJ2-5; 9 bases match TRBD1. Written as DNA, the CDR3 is TGTGCCAGCAGTTACCGACAGGGGGGAGAGACCCAGTACTTC. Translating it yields CASSYRQGGETQYF.